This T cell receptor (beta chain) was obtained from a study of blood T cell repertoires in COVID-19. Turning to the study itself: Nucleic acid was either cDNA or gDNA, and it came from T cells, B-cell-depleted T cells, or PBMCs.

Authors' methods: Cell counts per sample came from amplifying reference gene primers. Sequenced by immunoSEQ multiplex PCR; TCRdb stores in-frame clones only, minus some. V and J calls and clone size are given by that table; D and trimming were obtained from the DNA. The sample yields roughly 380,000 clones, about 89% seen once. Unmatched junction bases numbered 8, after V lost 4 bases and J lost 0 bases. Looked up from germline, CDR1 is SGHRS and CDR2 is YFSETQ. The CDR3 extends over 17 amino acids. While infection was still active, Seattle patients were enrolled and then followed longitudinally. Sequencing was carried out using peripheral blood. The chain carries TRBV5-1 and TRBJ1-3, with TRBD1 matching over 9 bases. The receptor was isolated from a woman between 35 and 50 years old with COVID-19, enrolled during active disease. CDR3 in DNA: TGCGCCAGCAGCAGCGGGGGACAGGGAAACTCTGGAAACACCATATATTTT. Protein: CASSSGGQGNSGNTIYF.